Listed below are T cell receptor beta chains from one sample, sequenced in a study of blood T cell repertoires in COVID-19. The protocol was immunoSEQ multiplex PCR, while the TCRdb copy is restricted to in-frame clones and leaves out a portion. Of 200,000 or so clones in the sample, 80% to 95% were seen once. The sequencing sample was made of peripheral blood. The receptors originated from a man in his 60s with COVID-19, enrolled during active disease. CDR3s include the opening cysteine and the closing phenylalanine or tryptophan. The order of the fields is D gene, J gene, CDR3 length, clone size, V gene, CDR3 protein, CDR3 DNA. The D gene is left open where the match is weak. Some rows have no size entry. The others give once, few or many, or a class for an expanded clone.

D gene: -
J gene: TRBJ2-7
CDR3 length: 20
clone size: -
V gene: TRBV4-1
CDR3 protein: CASSRYQALDRVLNSGEQYF
CDR3 DNA: TGCGCCAGCAGCCGCTATCAAGCCCTAGATCGGGTACTGAATTCCGGCGAGCAGTACTTC

D gene: -
J gene: TRBJ1-4
CDR3 length: 15
clone size: -
V gene: TRBV6-5
CDR3 protein: CASSSSYATNEKLFF
CDR3 DNA: TGTGCCAGCAGTTCTTCCTATGCAACTAATGAAAAACTGTTTTTT

D gene: -
J gene: TRBJ1-3
CDR3 length: 15
clone size: -
V gene: TRBV16
CDR3 protein: CASSQSRLSGNTIYF
CDR3 DNA: TGTGCCAGCAGCCAATCGCGACTCTCTGGAAACACCATATATTTT

D gene: TRBD1
J gene: TRBJ1-5
CDR3 length: 16
clone size: -
V gene: TRBV28
CDR3 protein: CASSAPGTVRSQPQHF
CDR3 DNA: TGTGCCAGCAGTGCCCCTGGGACAGTGAGAAGTCAGCCCCAGCATTTT

D gene: -
J gene: TRBJ2-3
CDR3 length: 17
clone size: -
V gene: TRBV9
CDR3 protein: CASSVVTGGISTDTQYF
CDR3 DNA: TGTGCCAGCAGCGTAGTGACGGGCGGGATTAGCACAGATACGCAGTATTTT

D gene: TRBD2
J gene: TRBJ2-3
CDR3 length: 16
clone size: once
V gene: TRBV7-3
CDR3 protein: CASSPGTSGTTDTQYF
CDR3 DNA: TGTGCCAGCAGCCCCGGGACTAGCGGGACCACAGATACGCAGTATTTT

D gene: TRBD1
J gene: TRBJ2-5
CDR3 length: 15
clone size: -
V gene: TRBV15
CDR3 protein: CATSRDRDRGETQYF
CDR3 DNA: TGTGCCACCAGCAGAGATCGGGACAGGGGAGAGACCCAGTACTTC

D gene: -
J gene: TRBJ2-3
CDR3 length: 16
clone size: once
V gene: TRBV7-3
CDR3 protein: CASSLTGGGGTDTQYF
CDR3 DNA: TGTGCCAGCAGCTTAACGGGCGGGGGCGGCACAGATACGCAGTATTTT

D gene: TRBD1
J gene: TRBJ1-1
CDR3 length: 14
clone size: once
V gene: TRBV27
CDR3 protein: CASRLTGGRQVAFF
CDR3 DNA: TGTGCCAGCAGACTTACAGGGGGGAGACAGGTAGCTTTCTTT

D gene: -
J gene: TRBJ1-5
CDR3 length: 17
clone size: -
V gene: TRBV1
CDR3 protein: CTSSQGLTREWNQPQHF
CDR3 DNA: TGCACCAGCAGCCAGGGCCTAACACGGGAGTGGAATCAGCCCCAGCATTTT

D gene: -
J gene: TRBJ1-5
CDR3 length: 12
clone size: -
V gene: TRBV24-1
CDR3 protein: CATSDSDQPQHF
CDR3 DNA: TGTGCCACCAGTGATTCTGATCAGCCCCAGCATTTT

D gene: -
J gene: TRBJ2-1
CDR3 length: 15
clone size: -
V gene: TRBV19
CDR3 protein: CASSVRGSSYNEQFF
CDR3 DNA: TGTGCCAGTAGTGTAAGGGGTAGCTCCTACAATGAGCAGTTCTTC

D gene: -
J gene: TRBJ2-7
CDR3 length: 13
clone size: -
V gene: TRBV6-5
CDR3 protein: CASSREAAREQYF
CDR3 DNA: TGTGCCAGCAGTAGGGAGGCCGCTAGGGAGCAGTACTTC

D gene: TRBD2
J gene: TRBJ2-7
CDR3 length: 18
clone size: -
V gene: TRBV10-1
CDR3 protein: CARIPGLAGGSICYEQYF
CDR3 DNA: TGCGCCAGAATACCGGGACTAGCGGGAGGGTCGATCTGCTACGAGCAGTACTTC

D gene: -
J gene: TRBJ2-1
CDR3 length: 12
clone size: -
V gene: TRBV18
CDR3 protein: CASSPRENEQFF
CDR3 DNA: TGTGCCAGCTCACCAAGGGAGAATGAGCAGTTCTTC

D gene: TRBD1
J gene: TRBJ2-5
CDR3 length: 15
clone size: -
V gene: TRBV30
CDR3 protein: CAWTLTGGRVETQYF
CDR3 DNA: TGTGCCTGGACTCTGACAGGGGGGCGCGTAGAGACCCAGTACTTC

D gene: TRBD1
J gene: TRBJ1-5
CDR3 length: 16
clone size: -
V gene: TRBV18
CDR3 protein: CASSPSGTGGNQPQHF
CDR3 DNA: TGTGCCAGCTCACCCTCCGGGACAGGGGGTAATCAGCCCCAGCATTTT

D gene: -
J gene: TRBJ1-1
CDR3 length: 14
clone size: -
V gene: TRBV11-2
CDR3 protein: CASSLGAANTEAFF
CDR3 DNA: TGTGCCAGCAGCTTAGGGGCAGCGAACACTGAAGCTTTCTTT

D gene: -
J gene: TRBJ1-6
CDR3 length: 16
clone size: -
V gene: TRBV18
CDR3 protein: CASSPRAGEGNSPLHF
CDR3 DNA: TGTGCCAGCTCACCACGGGCAGGGGAAGGAAATTCACCCCTCCACTTT

D gene: TRBD1
J gene: TRBJ1-6
CDR3 length: 14
clone size: -
V gene: TRBV6-5
CDR3 protein: CASRSGGRDSPLHF
CDR3 DNA: TGTGCCAGCAGATCAGGGGGCAGAGATTCACCCCTCCACTTT

D gene: -
J gene: TRBJ1-1
CDR3 length: 11
clone size: -
V gene: TRBV3-1/TRBV3-2
CDR3 protein: CASSHSLEAFF
CDR3 DNA: TGTGCCAGCAGCCACTCCCTTGAAGCTTTCTTT

D gene: TRBD2
J gene: TRBJ2-2
CDR3 length: 14
clone size: once
V gene: TRBV14
CDR3 protein: CASSPRLAGGELFF
CDR3 DNA: TGTGCCAGCAGCCCCAGACTAGCCGGCGGGGAGCTGTTTTTT

D gene: TRBD2
J gene: TRBJ2-1
CDR3 length: 15
clone size: -
V gene: TRBV9
CDR3 protein: CASSVAGGAFNEQFF
CDR3 DNA: TGTGCCAGCAGCGTAGCCGGGGGGGCCTTCAATGAGCAGTTCTTC

D gene: -
J gene: TRBJ2-2
CDR3 length: 12
clone size: once
V gene: TRBV21-1
CDR3 protein: CASSHFLTGLFF
CDR3 DNA: TGTGCCAGCAGCCATTTCCTGACAGGGCTGTTTTTT

D gene: -
J gene: TRBJ1-2
CDR3 length: 13
clone size: once
V gene: TRBV11-2
CDR3 protein: CASSVGSGAGYTF
CDR3 DNA: TGTGCCAGCAGTGTAGGGTCTGGGGCGGGCTACACCTTC

D gene: -
J gene: TRBJ2-2
CDR3 length: 13
clone size: few
V gene: TRBV6-4
CDR3 protein: CASRPVQVGELFF
CDR3 DNA: TGTGCCAGCCGCCCCGTACAGGTCGGGGAGCTGTTTTTT

D gene: -
J gene: TRBJ1-4
CDR3 length: 14
clone size: -
V gene: TRBV30
CDR3 protein: CAWRHRVSNEKLFF
CDR3 DNA: TGTGCCTGGCGACACAGGGTCTCTAATGAAAAACTGTTTTTT

D gene: -
J gene: TRBJ1-2
CDR3 length: 13
clone size: -
V gene: TRBV28
CDR3 protein: CASSLSQGPGYTF
CDR3 DNA: TGTGCCAGCAGTTTATCCCAGGGGCCTGGCTACACCTTC

D gene: TRBD1
J gene: TRBJ2-5
CDR3 length: 15
clone size: -
V gene: TRBV5-4
CDR3 protein: CASSSRTGAGETQYF
CDR3 DNA: TGTGCCAGCAGCTCCCGGACAGGGGCTGGGGAGACCCAGTACTTC

D gene: TRBD1
J gene: TRBJ1-2
CDR3 length: 15
clone size: once
V gene: TRBV6-5
CDR3 protein: CASSRGTANRYGYTF
CDR3 DNA: TGTGCCAGCAGCCGAGGGACAGCGAATCGCTATGGCTACACCTTC

D gene: TRBD1
J gene: TRBJ2-7
CDR3 length: 14
clone size: -
V gene: TRBV5-1
CDR3 protein: CASTERQGAYEQYF
CDR3 DNA: TGCGCCAGCACCGAAAGGCAGGGGGCTTACGAGCAGTACTTC

D gene: -
J gene: TRBJ1-3
CDR3 length: 15
clone size: -
V gene: TRBV5-5
CDR3 protein: CASSLDLGQGNTIYF
CDR3 DNA: TGTGCCAGCAGCTTGGATCTGGGGCAAGGAAACACCATATATTTT

D gene: TRBD1
J gene: TRBJ1-5
CDR3 length: 16
clone size: -
V gene: TRBV5-6
CDR3 protein: CASRGWDSNSNQPQHF
CDR3 DNA: TGTGCCAGCAGAGGGTGGGACAGTAATAGCAATCAGCCCCAGCATTTT

D gene: -
J gene: TRBJ1-3
CDR3 length: 16
clone size: -
V gene: TRBV5-6
CDR3 protein: CASSFSRQISGNTIYF
CDR3 DNA: TGTGCCAGCAGCTTTTCCCGACAGATTTCTGGAAACACCATATATTTT

D gene: -
J gene: TRBJ1-3
CDR3 length: 14
clone size: -
V gene: TRBV2
CDR3 protein: CASSWEDRGNTIYF
CDR3 DNA: TGTGCCAGCAGTTGGGAGGATCGCGGAAACACCATATATTTT

D gene: TRBD2
J gene: TRBJ2-5
CDR3 length: 15
clone size: -
V gene: TRBV4-1
CDR3 protein: CASSRKLAESETQYF
CDR3 DNA: TGCGCCAGCAGCCGAAAACTAGCGGAGTCAGAGACCCAGTACTTC

D gene: -
J gene: TRBJ1-5
CDR3 length: 15
clone size: -
V gene: TRBV19
CDR3 protein: CASSAKSGTNQPQHF
CDR3 DNA: TGTGCCAGTAGTGCCAAGTCGGGTACGAATCAGCCCCAGCATTTT

D gene: -
J gene: TRBJ2-2
CDR3 length: 15
clone size: -
V gene: TRBV2
CDR3 protein: CASSPLGGGPGELFF
CDR3 DNA: TGTGCCAGCAGTCCACTAGGGGGGGGCCCCGGGGAGCTGTTTTTT

D gene: -
J gene: TRBJ2-5
CDR3 length: 15
clone size: -
V gene: TRBV4-1
CDR3 protein: CASSQDSGRRETQYF
CDR3 DNA: TGCGCCAGCAGCCAAGATAGTGGGAGGCGGGAGACCCAGTACTTC

D gene: -
J gene: TRBJ1-3
CDR3 length: 17
clone size: -
V gene: TRBV18
CDR3 protein: CASSPNSGAPSGNTIYF
CDR3 DNA: TGTGCCAGCTCACCAAACTCAGGGGCACCCTCTGGAAACACCATATATTTT

D gene: -
J gene: TRBJ1-5
CDR3 length: 15
clone size: -
V gene: TRBV7-2
CDR3 protein: CASSLARAGNQPQHF
CDR3 DNA: TGTGCCAGCAGCTTAGCCAGGGCGGGCAATCAGCCCCAGCATTTT

D gene: TRBD1
J gene: TRBJ1-1
CDR3 length: 16
clone size: -
V gene: TRBV29-1
CDR3 protein: CSVAAKTGGPNTEAFF
CDR3 DNA: TGCAGCGTTGCCGCAAAAACAGGGGGCCCGAACACTGAAGCTTTCTTT

D gene: TRBD2
J gene: TRBJ2-1
CDR3 length: 16
clone size: -
V gene: TRBV5-1
CDR3 protein: CASSLDLAGKNNEQFF
CDR3 DNA: TGCGCCAGCAGCTTAGATCTAGCGGGGAAAAACAATGAGCAGTTCTTC

D gene: TRBD1
J gene: TRBJ1-5
CDR3 length: 15
clone size: -
V gene: TRBV27
CDR3 protein: CASSSGTGGVEPQHF
CDR3 DNA: TGTGCCAGCAGTTCTGGGACAGGGGGCGTCGAGCCCCAGCATTTT

D gene: -
J gene: TRBJ1-5
CDR3 length: 15
clone size: -
V gene: TRBV2
CDR3 protein: CASSPEFSGNQPQHF
CDR3 DNA: TGTGCCAGCAGTCCAGAATTTTCAGGCAATCAGCCCCAGCATTTT

D gene: TRBD1
J gene: TRBJ1-2
CDR3 length: 16
clone size: -
V gene: TRBV7-2
CDR3 protein: CASSRDRRPFSYGYTF
CDR3 DNA: TGTGCCAGCAGCAGGGACAGGAGACCATTTTCCTATGGCTACACCTTC

D gene: TRBD1
J gene: TRBJ1-5
CDR3 length: 14
clone size: -
V gene: TRBV11-2
CDR3 protein: CASSLAGGNQPQHF
CDR3 DNA: TGTGCCAGCAGCTTAGCAGGGGGTAATCAGCCCCAGCATTTT

D gene: -
J gene: TRBJ1-3
CDR3 length: 13
clone size: -
V gene: TRBV3-1/TRBV3-2
CDR3 protein: CASAVRVGNTIYF
CDR3 DNA: TGTGCCAGCGCGGTTCGGGTCGGAAACACCATATATTTT

D gene: -
J gene: TRBJ1-1
CDR3 length: 14
clone size: -
V gene: TRBV3-1/TRBV3-2
CDR3 protein: CASSHRESNTEAFF
CDR3 DNA: TGTGCCAGCAGCCACAGGGAAAGTAACACTGAAGCTTTCTTT

D gene: -
J gene: TRBJ2-1
CDR3 length: 14
clone size: -
V gene: TRBV7-7
CDR3 protein: CASSPQADHNEQFF
CDR3 DNA: TGTGCTAGCAGCCCGCAGGCAGATCACAATGAGCAGTTCTTC

D gene: -
J gene: TRBJ1-1
CDR3 length: 14
clone size: few
V gene: TRBV4-1
CDR3 protein: CASSLTTVNTEAFF
CDR3 DNA: TGCGCCAGCAGCCTCACGACAGTCAACACTGAAGCTTTCTTT

D gene: TRBD2
J gene: TRBJ2-1
CDR3 length: 15
clone size: -
V gene: TRBV7-2
CDR3 protein: CASSYGLAGYNEQFF
CDR3 DNA: TGTGCCAGCAGCTACGGACTAGCGGGTTACAATGAGCAGTTCTTC

D gene: -
J gene: TRBJ2-1
CDR3 length: 16
clone size: -
V gene: TRBV7-2
CDR3 protein: CASSPGDPGVDNEQFF
CDR3 DNA: TGTGCCAGCAGCCCGGGGGACCCGGGAGTGGACAATGAGCAGTTCTTC

D gene: -
J gene: TRBJ2-3
CDR3 length: 14
clone size: -
V gene: TRBV5-1
CDR3 protein: CASSLDGASDTQYF
CDR3 DNA: TGCGCCAGCAGCCTCGATGGGGCCTCGGATACGCAGTATTTT

D gene: -
J gene: TRBJ2-3
CDR3 length: 15
clone size: -
V gene: TRBV4-1
CDR3 protein: CASSPQVGAGDTQYF
CDR3 DNA: TGCGCCAGCAGCCCTCAAGTCGGGGCGGGGGATACGCAGTATTTT